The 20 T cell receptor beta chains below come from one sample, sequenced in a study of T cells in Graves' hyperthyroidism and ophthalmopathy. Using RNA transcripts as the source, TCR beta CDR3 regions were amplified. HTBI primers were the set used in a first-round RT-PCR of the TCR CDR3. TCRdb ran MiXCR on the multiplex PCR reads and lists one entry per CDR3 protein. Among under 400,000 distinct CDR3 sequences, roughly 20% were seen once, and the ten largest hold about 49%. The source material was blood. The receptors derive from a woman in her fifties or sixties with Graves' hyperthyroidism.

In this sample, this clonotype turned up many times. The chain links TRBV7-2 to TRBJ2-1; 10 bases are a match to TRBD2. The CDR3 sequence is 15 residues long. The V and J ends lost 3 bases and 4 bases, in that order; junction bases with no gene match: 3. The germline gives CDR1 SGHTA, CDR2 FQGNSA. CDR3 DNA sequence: TGTGCCAGCAGCTTGCGGACTAGCGGATACAATGAGCAGTTCTTC. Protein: CASSLRTSGYNEQFF.

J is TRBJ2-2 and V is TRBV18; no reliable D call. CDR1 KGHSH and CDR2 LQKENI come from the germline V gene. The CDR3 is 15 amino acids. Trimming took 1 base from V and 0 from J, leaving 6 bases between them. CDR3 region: CASSPQQTNTGELFF. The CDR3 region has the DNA TGTGCCAGCTCACCACAACAGACGAACACCGGGGAGCTGTTTTTT.

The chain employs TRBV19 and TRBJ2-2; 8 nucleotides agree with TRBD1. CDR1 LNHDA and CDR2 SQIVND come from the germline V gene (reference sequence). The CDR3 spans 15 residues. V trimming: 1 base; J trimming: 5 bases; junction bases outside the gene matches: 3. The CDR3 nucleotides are TGTGCCAGTAGTATAGGGTACAGGGGGACCGGGGAGCTGTTTTTT. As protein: CASSIGYRGTGELFF.

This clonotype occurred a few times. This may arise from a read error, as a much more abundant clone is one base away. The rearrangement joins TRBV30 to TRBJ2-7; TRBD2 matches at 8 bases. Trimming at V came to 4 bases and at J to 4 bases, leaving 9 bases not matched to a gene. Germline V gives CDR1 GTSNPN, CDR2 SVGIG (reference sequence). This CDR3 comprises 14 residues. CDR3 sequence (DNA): TGTGCCTGGACTGGATCGGGAGGGCCGTACGAGCAGTACTTC. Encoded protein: CAWTGSGGPYEQYF.

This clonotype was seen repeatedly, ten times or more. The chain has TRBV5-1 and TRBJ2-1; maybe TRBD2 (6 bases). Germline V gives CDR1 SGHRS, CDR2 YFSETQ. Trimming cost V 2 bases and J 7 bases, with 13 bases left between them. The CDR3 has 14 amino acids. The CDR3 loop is CASSFGGWENEQFF. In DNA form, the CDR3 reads TGCGCCAGCAGCTTTGGAGGGTGGGAGAATGAGCAGTTCTTC.

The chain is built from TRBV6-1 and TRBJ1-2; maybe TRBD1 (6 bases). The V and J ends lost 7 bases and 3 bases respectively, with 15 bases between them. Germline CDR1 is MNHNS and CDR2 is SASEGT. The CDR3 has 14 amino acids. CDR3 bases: TGTGCCAGCATTAGGCCAGGGGTCGACTATGGCTACACCTTC. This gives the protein CASIRPGVDYGYTF.

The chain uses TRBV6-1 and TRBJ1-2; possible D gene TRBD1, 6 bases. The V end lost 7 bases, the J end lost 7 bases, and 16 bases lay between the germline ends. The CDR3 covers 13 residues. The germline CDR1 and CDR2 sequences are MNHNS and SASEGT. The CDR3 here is CASTQGRGSGYTF. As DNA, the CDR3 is TGTGCCAGCACCCAGGGGAGGGGTAGTGGCTACACCTTC.

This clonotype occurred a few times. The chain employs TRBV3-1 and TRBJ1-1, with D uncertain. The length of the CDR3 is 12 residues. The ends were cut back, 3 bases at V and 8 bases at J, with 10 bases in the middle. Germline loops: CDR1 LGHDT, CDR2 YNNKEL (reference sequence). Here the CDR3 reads CASSQGNREAFF. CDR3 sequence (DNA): TGTGCCAGCAGCCAGGGTAACAGAGAAGCTTTCTTT.

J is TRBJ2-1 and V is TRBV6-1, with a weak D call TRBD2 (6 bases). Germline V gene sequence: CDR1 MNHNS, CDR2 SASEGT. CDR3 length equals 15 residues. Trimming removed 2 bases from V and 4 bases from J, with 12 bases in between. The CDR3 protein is CASSESQGLYNEQFF. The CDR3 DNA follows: TGTGCCAGCAGTGAATCGCAGGGACTTTACAATGAGCAGTTCTTC.

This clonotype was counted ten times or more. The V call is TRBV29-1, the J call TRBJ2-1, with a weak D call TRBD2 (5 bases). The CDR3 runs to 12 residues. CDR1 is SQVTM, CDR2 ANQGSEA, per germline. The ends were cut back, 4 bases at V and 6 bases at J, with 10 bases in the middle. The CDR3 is CSVAASGNEQFF. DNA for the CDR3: TGCAGCGTTGCGGCGAGCGGCAATGAGCAGTTCTTC.

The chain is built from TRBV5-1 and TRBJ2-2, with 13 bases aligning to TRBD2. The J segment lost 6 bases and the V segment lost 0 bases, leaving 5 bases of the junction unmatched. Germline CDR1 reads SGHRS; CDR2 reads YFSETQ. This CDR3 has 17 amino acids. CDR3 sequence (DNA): TGCGCCAGCAGCTTGGAACTAGCGGGGGGGCCCCCCGGGGAGCTGTTTTTT. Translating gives CASSLELAGGPPGELFF.

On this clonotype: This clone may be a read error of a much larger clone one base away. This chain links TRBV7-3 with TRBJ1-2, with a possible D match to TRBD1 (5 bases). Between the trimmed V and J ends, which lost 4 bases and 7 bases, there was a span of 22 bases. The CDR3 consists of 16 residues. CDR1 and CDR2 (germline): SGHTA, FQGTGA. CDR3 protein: CASSSQPGATRGGYTF. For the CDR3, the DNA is TGTGCCAGCAGCTCACAGCCCGGGGCAACCCGGGGTGGCTACACCTTC.

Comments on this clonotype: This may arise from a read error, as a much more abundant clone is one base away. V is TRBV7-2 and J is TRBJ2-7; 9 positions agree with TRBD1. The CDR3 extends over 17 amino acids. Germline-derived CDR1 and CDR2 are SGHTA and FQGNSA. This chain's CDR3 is CACSLSTGTGRSYEQYV. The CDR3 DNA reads TGTGCCTGCAGCTTATCCACCGGGACAGGGAGGTCCTACGAGCAGTACGTC.

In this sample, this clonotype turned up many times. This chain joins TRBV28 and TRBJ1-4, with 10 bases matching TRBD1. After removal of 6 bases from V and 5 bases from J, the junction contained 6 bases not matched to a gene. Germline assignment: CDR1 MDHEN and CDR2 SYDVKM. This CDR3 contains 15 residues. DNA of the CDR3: TGTGCCAGCAGCAAACCGGGACAGGGGAATGAAAAACTGTTTTTT. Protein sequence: CASSKPGQGNEKLFF.

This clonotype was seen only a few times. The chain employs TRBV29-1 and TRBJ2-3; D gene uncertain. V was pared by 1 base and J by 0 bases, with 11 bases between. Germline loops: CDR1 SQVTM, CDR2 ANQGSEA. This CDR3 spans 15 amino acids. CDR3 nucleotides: TGCAGCGTTGAAGGGTCTATCGCTAGCACAGATACGCAGTATTTT. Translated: CSVEGSIASTDTQYF.

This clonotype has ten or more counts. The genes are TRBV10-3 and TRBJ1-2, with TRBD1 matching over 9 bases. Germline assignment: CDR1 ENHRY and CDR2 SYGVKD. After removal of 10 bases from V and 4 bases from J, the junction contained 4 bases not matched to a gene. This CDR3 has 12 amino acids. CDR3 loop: CATGTGSYGYTF. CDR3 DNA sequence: TGTGCCACCGGGACAGGGAGCTATGGCTACACCTTC.

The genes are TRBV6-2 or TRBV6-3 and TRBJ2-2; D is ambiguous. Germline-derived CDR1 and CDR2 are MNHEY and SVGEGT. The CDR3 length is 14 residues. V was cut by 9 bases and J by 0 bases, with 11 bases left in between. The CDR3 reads CASLTGPNTGELFF. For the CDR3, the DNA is TGTGCCAGTTTGACCGGGCCGAACACCGGGGAGCTGTTTTTT.

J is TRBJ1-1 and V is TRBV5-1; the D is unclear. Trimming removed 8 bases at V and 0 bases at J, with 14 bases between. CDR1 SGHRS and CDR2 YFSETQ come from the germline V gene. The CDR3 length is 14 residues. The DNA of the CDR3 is TGCGCCAGTTCGGAGGTGCCCATGAACACTGAAGCTTTCTTT. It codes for CASSEVPMNTEAFF.

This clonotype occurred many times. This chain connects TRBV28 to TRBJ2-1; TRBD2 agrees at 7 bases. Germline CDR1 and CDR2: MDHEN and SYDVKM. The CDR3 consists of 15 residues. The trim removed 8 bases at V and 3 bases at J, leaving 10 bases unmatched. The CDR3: CASESPGLLYNEQFF. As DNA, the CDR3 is TGTGCCAGCGAATCCCCGGGACTACTCTACAATGAGCAGTTCTTC. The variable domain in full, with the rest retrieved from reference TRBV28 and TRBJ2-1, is DVKVTQSSRYLVKRTGEKVFLECVQDMDHENMFWYRQDPGLGLRLIYFSYDVKMKEKGDIPEGYSVSREKKERFSLILESASTNQTSMYLCASESPGLLYNEQFFGPGTRLTVL.

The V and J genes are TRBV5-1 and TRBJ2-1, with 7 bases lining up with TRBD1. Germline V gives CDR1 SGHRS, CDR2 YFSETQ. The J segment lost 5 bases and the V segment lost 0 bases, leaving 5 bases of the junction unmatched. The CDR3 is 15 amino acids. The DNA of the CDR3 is TGCGCCAGCAGCTTGGACAGGGGTTTGCACAATGAGCAGTTCTTC. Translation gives CASSLDRGLHNEQFF.